This T cell receptor beta chain was recovered during a study of T cells after yellow fever vaccination. Study conclusions and caveats: Reappearing after the booster were most of the clones from primary vaccination (roughly 96% CD4, approximately 89% CD8).

Of note for this clonotype: The antigen is undetermined.

TCRdb analysed the 5' RACE reads with MiXCR anew, one entry per CDR3 protein. The table records some 560,000 distinct CDR3 sequences, about a fifth of them present only once. The V and J ends lost 1 base and 5 bases respectively, with 13 bases between them. Germline CDR1 SGHRS, CDR2 YFSETQ. CDR3 length: 14 amino acids. The source material was PBMCs, sampled 15 days after the yellow fever booster vaccination. This clonotype was sampled from a young man who received the YFV17D yellow fever vaccine. This sequence joins TRBV5-1 and TRBJ2-7, with unresolved D. The CDR3: CASSLSYQTDEQYF. The CDR3 nucleotides are TGCGCCAGCAGCTTGTCCTACCAGACGGACGAGCAGTACTTC.